The present T cell receptor beta chain was sequenced within a study of cytomegalovirus exposure and HLA in healthy donors. Study-wide findings and caveats: Generally TCR sequences proved uncommon, though certain public TCRs appeared in numerous donors.

CDR3 length: 15 amino acids. Germline values: CDR1 SGHTA, CDR2 FQGNSA. Trimming removed 0 bases from V and 3 bases from J, with 9 bases in between. With 60 Vbeta and 13 Jbeta primers, the PCR was carried out. This table comes from immunoSEQ multiplex PCR, and its TCRdb copy is limited to in-frame clones, with some not included. The sample lists about 120,000 clones, approximately 78% occurring once. Points on this clone: What it recognizes is unknown.

The donors were healthy bone marrow donors. Sequencing input: PBMCs. The chain uses TRBV7-2 and TRBJ1-5, with a tentative D call TRBD1 (6 bases). The clonotype comes from a man between 35 and 55 years old in good health and CMV-seronegative. CDR3 sequence: CASSLAGQTNQPQHF. DNA of the CDR3: TGTGCCAGCAGCTTAGCAGGACAGACCAATCAGCCCCAGCATTTT.